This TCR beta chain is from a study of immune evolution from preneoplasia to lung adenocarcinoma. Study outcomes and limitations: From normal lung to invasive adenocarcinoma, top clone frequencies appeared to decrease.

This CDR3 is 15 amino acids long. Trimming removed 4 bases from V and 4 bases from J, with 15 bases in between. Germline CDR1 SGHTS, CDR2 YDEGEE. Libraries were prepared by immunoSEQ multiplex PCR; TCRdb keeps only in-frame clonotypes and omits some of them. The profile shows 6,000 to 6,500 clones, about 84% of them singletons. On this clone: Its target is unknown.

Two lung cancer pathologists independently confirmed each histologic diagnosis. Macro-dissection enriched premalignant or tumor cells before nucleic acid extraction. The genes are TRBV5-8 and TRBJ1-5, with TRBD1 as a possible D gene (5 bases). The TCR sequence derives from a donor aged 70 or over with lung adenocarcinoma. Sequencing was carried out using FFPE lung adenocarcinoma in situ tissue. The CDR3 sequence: CASSPDSLRNQPQHF. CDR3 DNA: TGTGCCAGCAGCCCCGACAGTCTCCGGAATCAGCCCCAGCATTTT. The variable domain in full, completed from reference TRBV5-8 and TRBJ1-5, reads EAGVTQSPTHLIKTRGQQATLRCSPISGHTSVYWYQQALGLGLQFLLWYDEGEERNRGNFPPRFSGRQFPNYSSELNVNALELEDSALYLCASSPDSLRNQPQHFGDGTRLSIL.